The 17 T cell receptor beta chains in this list originate from one sample, sequenced in a study of human T cells and chemical hapten exposure. TCRdb re-derived calls from the RACE reads in MiXCR, one entry per CDR3 protein. The sample records 35,000 to 40,000 distinct CDR3 sequences, 10% being singletons. Time point denoted: pre-sensitization, week 0. Sample treatment: therapeutic diphenylcyclopropenone sensitization with weekly scalp DPC. The source was whole blood, collected in connection with sensitization to the hapten diphenylcyclopropenone (DPC). The receptors here all came from a man under 40 with alopecia areata. Some clones in this sample may be carry-over from other donors' samples.

This clonotype was recorded a few times. CDR3 nucleotides: TGTGCCAGCAGTCAGATCTACGAGCAGTACTTC. Encoded protein: CASSQIYEQYF. The genes are TRBV12-3 or TRBV12-4 and TRBJ2-7; D gene ambiguous. With 5 bases removed from V and 3 bases from J, the gap between germline ends came to 5 bases. CDR3 length: 11 residues.

This clonotype was found many times. The V gene is TRBV5-1, the J gene TRBJ2-2; 8 positions match TRBD1. The CDR3 extends over 17 amino acids. From germline, CDR1 is SGHRS and CDR2 YFSETQ. Trimming removed 0 bases from V and 0 bases from J; junction bases left unmatched: 4. CDR3 bases: TGCGCCAGCAGCTTGGGAAGGACAGGGACGAACACCGGGGAGCTGTTTTTT. Residues: CASSLGRTGTNTGELFF.

Ten or more counts support this clonotype. The CDR3 loop reads CAIRRTGTSYEQYF. As DNA, the CDR3 is TGTGCCATCAGGAGGACAGGGACCTCCTACGAGCAGTACTTC. This rearrangement joins TRBV10-3 to TRBJ2-7, with TRBD1 matching 8 bases. This CDR3 is built from 14 residues. The germline V gene encodes CDR1 ENHRY and CDR2 SYGVKD. The trim removed 6 bases at V and 0 bases at J, leaving 4 bases unmatched.

The DNA for the CDR3 is TGTGCCAGCCGACCGGAGGTTGAATATGGCTACACCTTC. It yields the protein CASRPEVEYGYTF. This sequence joins TRBV28 and TRBJ1-2; D is uncertain. This CDR3 region has 13 residues. Germline lookup yields CDR1 MDHEN and CDR2 SYDVKM. V was shortened by 8 bases and J by 5 bases, with 15 bases between the two germline ends.

This clonotype showed up many times. The chain couples TRBV14 to TRBJ2-1, with 13 bases fitting TRBD2. The V gene end was trimmed by 4 bases and the J gene end by 8 bases; junction bases not matched to a gene: 14. The CDR3 is made up of 18 amino acids. CDR1 is SGHDN and CDR2 is FVKESK in the germline V gene. The CDR3 is CASSLHFRTSGSSDEQFF. CDR3 bases: TGTGCCAGCAGCCTCCACTTTAGGACTAGCGGGAGTAGCGATGAGCAGTTCTTC.

The sample holds a few counts of this clonotype. V and J are TRBV29-1 and TRBJ2-7; D is undetermined. Germline V lookup: CDR1 SQVTM, CDR2 ANQGSEA. Deletions cut 3 bases from V and 9 bases from J, with 9 bases between. There are 10 residues in the CDR3. DNA for the CDR3: TGCAGCGTTGATACCGGTCGGCAGTACTTC. This translates into CSVDTGRQYF.

There are many counts of this clonotype. The chain joins TRBV6-4 to TRBJ1-2; TRBD1 is a possible D gene (5 bases). V dropped 2 bases and J dropped 6 bases, with 10 bases sitting between them. The CDR3 totals 13 residues. Germline assignment: CDR1 MRHNA and CDR2 SNTAGT. This chain's CDR3 is CASSDGTADGYTF. CDR3 bases: TGTGCCAGCAGTGACGGGACGGCGGATGGCTACACCTTC.

This clonotype was observed once. The rearrangement joins TRBV6-5 to TRBJ1-5; D is perhaps TRBD1 (6 bases). V lost 5 bases to trimming and J lost 5 bases, with 10 bases between them. Germline CDR1 MNHEY, CDR2 SVGAGI. The CDR3 covers 13 residues. This CDR3 reads CASSTGWDQPQHF. The DNA for the CDR3 is TGTGCCAGCAGTACAGGGTGGGATCAGCCCCAGCATTTT.

There are a few counts of this clonotype. This chain uses TRBV12-3 or TRBV12-4 with TRBJ2-1, with TRBD2 identical over 7 bases. With V trimmed by 6 bases and J by 0 bases, 5 bases remained unmatched. This CDR3 is 15 amino acids long. The CDR3 protein is CASSHPSGSYNEQFF. In DNA, the CDR3 is TGTGCCAGCAGCCATCCTAGCGGCTCCTACAATGAGCAGTTCTTC.

This clonotype was seen many times. The V and J genes are TRBV3-1 and TRBJ2-2, with D tentatively TRBD2 (5 bases). Trimming removed 3 bases at V and 2 bases at J, with 10 bases between. Germline CDR1 LGHDT, CDR2 YNNKEL (reference sequence). The CDR3 covers 15 residues. The CDR3, as DNA: TGTGCCAGCAGCCACATGACTATCAACACCGGGGAGCTGTTTTTT. Translated, it gives CASSHMTINTGELFF. Using reference TRBV3-1 and TRBJ2-2 for the parts outside the CDR3, the full variable domain is DTAVSQTPKYLVTQMGNDKSIKCEQNLGHDTMYWYKQDSKKFLKIMFSYNNKELIINETVPNRFSPKSPDKAHLNLHINSLELGDSAVYFCASSHMTINTGELFFGEGSRLTVL.

This clonotype was detected many times. V gene TRBV20-1 combines with J gene TRBJ2-5; maybe TRBD1 (6 bases). CDR3 length equals 15 residues. Germline values: CDR1 DFQATT, CDR2 SNEGSKA (reference sequence). V lost 6 bases and J lost 2, with 19 bases in between. The CDR3: CSAHPTQGRQETQYF. CDR3 coding DNA: TGCAGTGCCCACCCTACACAGGGCCGGCAAGAGACCCAGTACTTC.

There are many counts of this clonotype. V usage is TRBV5-6 and J usage is TRBJ2-5; D gene unclear. CDR3 length equals 18 residues. The germline CDR1 and CDR2 sequences are SGHDT and YYEEEE. Trimming removed 4 bases from V and 2 bases from J, with 24 bases in between. The CDR3 loop is CASSLQGYGQSIQETQYF. CDR3 DNA sequence: TGTGCCAGCAGCCTACAAGGATATGGGCAGAGTATACAAGAGACCCAGTACTTC.

This clonotype has only a few counts. The V call is TRBV11-2, the J call TRBJ1-1, with TRBD1 matching over 7 bases. The CDR3 covers 15 residues. The ends lost 3 bases at V and 1 base at J; junction bases unmatched: 5. CDR1 SGHAT and CDR2 FQNNGV come from the germline V gene. This CDR3 is CASSFTQGKNTEAFF. CDR3 nucleotides: TGTGCCAGCAGCTTTACACAGGGGAAGAACACTGAAGCTTTCTTT. The full variable domain, its missing parts supplied by reference TRBV11-2 and TRBJ1-1, is EAGVAQSPRYKIIEKRQSVAFWCNPISGHATLYWYQQILGQGPKLLIQFQNNGVVDDSQLPKDRFSAERLKGVDSTLKIQPAKLEDSAVYLCASSFTQGKNTEAFFGQGTRLTVV.

This chain links TRBV4-1 with TRBJ1-6, with 7 bases fitting TRBD1. This CDR3 has 15 residues. V dropped 4 bases and J dropped 5; count of bases not matched to a gene: 5. Germline-derived CDR1 and CDR2 are MGHRA and YSYEKL. CDR3 in amino acids: CASSPTGVHNSPLHF. The CDR3 DNA sequence: TGCGCCAGCAGCCCAACAGGGGTCCATAATTCACCCCTCCACTTT.

This clonotype was recorded a few times. The chain couples TRBV29-1 to TRBJ2-7; D gene uncertain. V was shortened by 4 bases and J by 1 base, with 5 bases between the two germline ends. This CDR3 spans 11 amino acids. In germline, CDR1 is SQVTM, CDR2 ANQGSEA. Here the CDR3 DNA reads TGCAGCGTTGTCAGTTCCTACGAGCAGTACTTC. The encoded protein is CSVVSSYEQYF.

This clonotype was observed many times. The genes are TRBV12-3 or TRBV12-4 and TRBJ1-1; perhaps TRBD1 as D (5 bases). V gave up 3 bases and J gave up 4 bases, with 15 bases separating them. The CDR3 covers 15 residues. The CDR3 DNA is TGTGCCAGCAGTTTTGTGCGAGGGGTCGGCACTGAAGCTTTCTTT. It specifies CASSFVRGVGTEAFF.

The sample holds many counts of this clonotype. The rearrangement joins TRBV2 to TRBJ1-1; possibly TRBD1 for D (5 bases). CDR1 is SNHLY, CDR2 FYNNEI, per germline. V was clipped by 4 bases and J by 5 bases, with 20 bases between them. The CDR3 has 16 residues. The CDR3 DNA follows: TGTGCCAGCAGTGGAAGCAGGGAGGTGGGTTTTACTGAAGCTTTCTTT. Protein: CASSGSREVGFTEAFF.